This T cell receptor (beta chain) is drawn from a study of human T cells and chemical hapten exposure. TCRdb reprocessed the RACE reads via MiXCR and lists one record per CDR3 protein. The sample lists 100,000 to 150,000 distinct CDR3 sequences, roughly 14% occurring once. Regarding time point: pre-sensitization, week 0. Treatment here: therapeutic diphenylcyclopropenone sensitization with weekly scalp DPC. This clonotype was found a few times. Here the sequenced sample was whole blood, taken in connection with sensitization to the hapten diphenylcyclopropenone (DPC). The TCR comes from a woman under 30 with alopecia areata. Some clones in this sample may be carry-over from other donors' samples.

The chain's CDR3 is CASSLGLRAGGRNEQFF. CDR3 nucleotides: TGTGCCAGCAGTTTAGGACTAAGAGCGGGGGGGCGCAATGAGCAGTTCTTC. The chain combines TRBV27 with TRBJ2-1, with 10 bases lining up with TRBD2. CDR3 length: 17 amino acids. In germline, CDR1 is MNHEY, CDR2 SMNVEV (reference sequence). V was clipped by 2 bases and J by 6 bases; unmatched bases: 10.